This T cell receptor beta chain was identified in a study of shared clonotypes between healthy human individuals. Naivety among CD8 cells was defined by CD45RO negativity and positive CCR7 selection, thereby excluding terminally differentiated effector memory CD45RA+ cells. V shed 3 bases and J shed 0 bases, with 9 bases lying between them. The CDR3 contains 15 residues. The germline CDR1 and CDR2 sequences are MGHRA and YSYEKL. For each subset, genomic DNA was distributed in equal portions over several immunoSEQ plates. Sequencing was performed with immunoSEQ multiplex PCR; in TCRdb, only in-frame clones are kept and a portion is missing. The sample includes hundreds of thousands of clones, around 95% of them seen just once.

This TCR came from a woman in her 30s in good health. The chain employs TRBV4-1 and TRBJ2-4; unclear D gene. The sequencing input was naive CD8+ T cells sorted from blood. The CDR3 loop reads CASSQLNLAKNIQYF. In nucleotides, the CDR3 is TGCGCCAGCAGCCAGCTTAACCTAGCCAAAAACATTCAGTACTTC.